This T cell receptor beta chain was retrieved from a study of T-cell memory formation after mild COVID-19. This clonotype was counted ten times or more. Its target is not known. Each CDR3 protein gets one entry after TCRdb re-called the 5' RACE reads with MiXCR. The sample has under 60,000 distinct CDR3 sequences, over 8.5% seen once. Points from the study as a whole: Most CD4+ clones that shrank were in CM and EM, while CD8+ ones turned up in EMRA. Among clones contracting day 15 to 85, CD4/CD8 was balanced, whereas later expanders leaned CD4+. In pre-infection memory, a portion of responding clones appeared, which suggested that cross-reactive memory joined. Clonal second-wave expansions that peaked on day 37 had unconfirmed SARS-CoV-2 specificity.

V lost 5 bases and J lost 0; bases outside the gene matches: 2. The germline gives CDR1 DFQATT, CDR2 SNEGSKA (reference sequence). The CDR3 runs 14 residues. J is TRBJ2-1 and V is TRBV20-1; 9 positions match TRBD2. Material: PBMCs or a T cell subset sorted from them (not recorded which). This clonotype was obtained from an adult woman who had mild COVID-19 (a few samples of this study predate the infection). Cell type and time point are not known. Here the CDR3 reads CSAGAGGSYNEQFF. Written as DNA, the CDR3 is TGCAGTGCTGGAGCGGGGGGCTCCTACAATGAGCAGTTCTTC.